This entry lists 18 T cell receptor beta chains sequenced from one sample in a study of blood T cell repertoires in COVID-19. Libraries were prepared by immunoSEQ multiplex PCR; TCRdb keeps only in-frame clonotypes and omits some of them. This table has approximately 200,000 clones, roughly 80% appearing once. Material for sequencing was peripheral blood. The receptors shown here come from a woman in her 30s with acute or convalescent COVID-19.

The genes are TRBV27 and TRBJ2-3; 10 nucleotides match TRBD2. With V trimmed by 5 bases and J by 5 bases, 7 bases remained unmatched. The CDR3 extends over 15 amino acids. Germline loops: CDR1 MNHEY, CDR2 SMNVEV (reference sequence). The CDR3 loop is CASSKPGLAKDTQYF. CDR3 in DNA: TGTGCCAGCAGTAAACCGGGACTAGCGAAAGATACGCAGTATTTT.

The chain joins TRBV12-5 to TRBJ1-1; 7 bases line up with TRBD1. With V trimmed by 1 base and J by 1 base, 3 bases remained unmatched. CDR1 is LGHNT and CDR2 is FRNRAP in the germline V gene. CDR3 length equals 15 residues. The CDR3 is CASGLGDSANTEAFF. CDR3 DNA: TGTGCTAGTGGTTTGGGGGACAGCGCGAACACTGAAGCTTTCTTT.

The sample holds one count of this clone. The chain carries TRBV20-1 and TRBJ1-4; D perhaps matches TRBD1 (6 bases). The germline CDR1 and CDR2 sequences are DFQATT and SNEGSKA (reference sequence). This CDR3 is 11 amino acids long. V was clipped by 3 bases and J by 8 bases, with 7 bases between them. The CDR3 sequence is CSASQGEKLFF. DNA of the CDR3: TGCAGTGCTAGCCAGGGGGAAAAACTGTTTTTT.

This clone was recorded once. The rearrangement joins TRBV6-5 to TRBJ1-5; 7 bases are a match to TRBD1. Germline V lookup: CDR1 MNHEY, CDR2 SVGAGI. This CDR3 contains 15 residues. With 7 bases clipped from V and 0 bases from J, the junction kept 6 bases outside the gene matches. The CDR3 nucleotides are TGTGCCAGCACTCAGGGGGTATATAGCAATCAGCCCCAGCATTTT. Its protein product is CASTQGVYSNQPQHF.

The V and J genes are TRBV11-2 and TRBJ2-1, with 7 bases matching TRBD1. The CDR3 spans 15 residues. Germline V gene sequence: CDR1 SGHAT, CDR2 FQNNGV. J was trimmed by 3 bases and V by 1 base; bases with no gene match: 3. The CDR3 DNA sequence: TGTGCCAGCAGCTTAGGCCCAGGGGGCTACAATGAGCAGTTCTTC. As protein: CASSLGPGGYNEQFF.

V is TRBV15 and J is TRBJ1-2; D call uncertain. The CDR3 loop spans 13 amino acids. With 3 bases removed from V and 4 bases from J, the gap between germline ends came to 9 bases. Germline-derived CDR1 and CDR2 are LNHNV and YYDKDF (reference sequence). The CDR3, as DNA: TGTGCCACCAGCAGCCAAGGAGGCTATGGCTACACCTTC. It codes for CATSSQGGYGYTF.

The chain employs TRBV19 and TRBJ1-1, with D perhaps TRBD1 (5 bases). CDR1 and CDR2 from the germline V gene are LNHDA and SQIVND (reference sequence). The CDR3 contains 11 residues. Trimming took 5 bases from V and 7 from J, leaving 8 bases between them. CDR3 protein: CASSWGLEAFF. The DNA for the CDR3 is TGTGCCAGTAGTTGGGGCCTTGAAGCTTTCTTT.

The chain is built from TRBV28 and TRBJ1-2; 9 nucleotides agree with TRBD1. The trim removed 5 bases at V and 0 bases at J, leaving 10 bases unmatched. Germline V CDR1 and CDR2: MDHEN, SYDVKM. This CDR3 contains 17 residues. CDR3 loop: CASSPLQGARANYGYTF. The CDR3 coding sequence is TGTGCCAGCAGTCCACTACAGGGGGCAAGAGCTAACTATGGCTACACCTTC.

The chain has TRBV4-3 and TRBJ1-2, with D uncertain. Germline-derived CDR1 and CDR2 are LGHNA and YSLEER. V lost 3 bases and J lost 6, with 14 bases in between. The CDR3 contains 14 residues. In nucleotides, the CDR3 is TGCGCCAGCAGCCAGAGCCGGTACTCTAATGGCTACACCTTC. Translating it yields CASSQSRYSNGYTF.

The CDR3 loop reads CASSLGQTGSYEQYF. The CDR3 nucleotides read TGTGCCAGCAGTTTAGGACAGACGGGTTCCTACGAGCAGTACTTC. The genes are TRBV27 and TRBJ2-7, with D tentatively TRBD1 (6 bases). The V and J ends lost 2 bases and 1 base respectively, with 12 bases between them. The CDR3 is 15 residues long. Germline values: CDR1 MNHEY, CDR2 SMNVEV (reference sequence).

The chain uses TRBV6-5 and TRBJ1-2; D may be TRBD1 (6 bases). V lost 6 bases and J 10 bases, leaving 15 bases between the germline ends. CDR1 and CDR2 from the germline V gene are MNHEY and SVGAGI. The CDR3 extends over 12 amino acids. CDR3 nucleotides: TGTGCCAGCAGACCCGGGGGGGCCCCCTACACCTTC. As protein: CASRPGGAPYTF.

This rearrangement joins TRBV19 to TRBJ2-2; possible D gene TRBD2, 6 bases. Between the trimmed V and J ends, which lost 3 bases and 3 bases, there was a span of 8 bases. This CDR3 contains 14 residues. Germline loops: CDR1 LNHDA, CDR2 SQIVND (reference sequence). CDR3 sequence: CASSIAGYTGELFF. The CDR3 bases are TGTGCCAGTAGTATCGCGGGGTACACCGGGGAGCTGTTTTTT.

The chain employs TRBV14 and TRBJ1-1, with TRBD1 as a possible D gene (6 bases). Germline CDR1 reads SGHDN; CDR2 reads FVKESK. The CDR3 is 12 amino acids. Trimming left V 4 bases short and J 11 bases short, with 14 bases between. CDR3 in DNA: TGTGCCAGCAGCCTACAGGGTTTCGAGGCTTTCTTT. Its protein product is CASSLQGFEAFF.

This chain connects TRBV21-1 to TRBJ1-2; the table's D call, TRBD1, was not checked against the DNA. TRBV21-1 is a recognized pseudogene. The CDR3 spans 15 residues. This CDR3 is CASSQHPGTGDGYTF. CDR3 nucleotides: TGTGCCAGCAGCCAACACCCGGGGACAGGCGATGGCTACACCTTC.

The gene calls are TRBV7-3 and TRBJ2-1, with D maybe TRBD1 (7 bases). Germline CDR1 is SGHTA and CDR2 is FQGTGA. V lost 4 bases to trimming and J lost 4 bases, with 23 bases between them. The length of the CDR3 is 18 residues. CDR3 DNA sequence: TGTGCCAGCAGCTCCCGACCAGGGGGGATAGGCCCTTACAATGAGCAGTTCTTC. Protein product: CASSSRPGGIGPYNEQFF.

In its sample, this clone was seen once. This sequence joins TRBV28 and TRBJ1-1; TRBD1 is a possible D gene (6 bases). The V end lost 6 bases, the J end lost 3 bases, and 20 bases lay between the germline ends. Germline lookup yields CDR1 MDHEN and CDR2 SYDVKM. The CDR3 length is 16 residues. CDR3 nucleotides: TGTGCCAGCAGCCCCAGGGGACCGCTGGTGGACACTGAAGCTTTCTTT. Amino acid sequence: CASSPRGPLVDTEAFF.

V is TRBV4-2 and J is TRBJ1-4; 10 bases agree with TRBD1. This CDR3 is built from 17 residues. CDR1 is LGHNA and CDR2 is YNFKEQ in the germline V gene. The V and J ends lost 0 bases and 4 bases, in that order; junction bases with no gene match: 5. The CDR3 DNA is TGTGCCAGCAGCCAAGAAGGAAGGACAGGGGGTAATGAAAAACTGTTTTTT. Protein product: CASSQEGRTGGNEKLFF.

This clone has a handful of counts. The chain has TRBV12-5 and TRBJ2-1; TRBD2 might be the D (5 bases). Germline V gene lookup returns CDR1 LGHNT and CDR2 FRNRAP. The CDR3 runs 14 residues. V was shortened by 3 bases and J by 4 bases, with 10 bases between the two germline ends. Here the CDR3 DNA reads TGTGCTAGTGGTTTCTCGACGGGGTACAATGAGCAGTTCTTC. Translation gives CASGFSTGYNEQFF.